Following are 20 T cell receptor beta chains from one sample sequenced in a study of blood T cell repertoires in COVID-19. The table came from immunoSEQ multiplex PCR; TCRdb's copy has only in-frame clones and leaves some out. The sample consists of tens of thousands of clones, 80% to 90% of them appearing once. The sequencing input was peripheral blood. Receptors originate from a human donor with active COVID-19. The donor label of this sample is uncertain.

The rearrangement links TRBV7-3 to TRBJ2-1; possible D gene TRBD1, 5 bases. Germline values: CDR1 SGHTA, CDR2 FQGTGA. The CDR3 extends over 13 amino acids. With 1 base removed from V and 5 bases from J, the gap between germline ends came to 6 bases. The CDR3 DNA follows: TGTGCCAGCAGCTTAAGGGGCGACAATGAGCAGTTCTTC. As protein: CASSLRGDNEQFF.

The chain has TRBV2 and TRBJ1-1, with 9 nucleotides matching TRBD1. This CDR3 contains 15 residues. Germline V gene sequence: CDR1 SNHLY, CDR2 FYNNEI. Unmatched junction bases numbered 9, after V lost 6 bases and J lost 4 bases. CDR3: CASSGQGRRGTEAFF. The DNA of the CDR3 is TGTGCCAGCAGCGGACAGGGGCGCAGGGGCACTGAAGCTTTCTTT.

This clone was seen just once. The chain employs TRBV6-2 or TRBV6-3 and TRBJ1-5; 8 bases map to TRBD1. CDR3 length: 20 amino acids. Germline V gene sequence: CDR1 MNHEY, CDR2 SVGEGT. V dropped 2 bases and J dropped 3; count of bases not matched to a gene: 18. CDR3 region: CASSYLRSGTGWELNQPQHF. The CDR3 DNA reads TGTGCCAGCAGTTACCTACGGTCCGGGACAGGATGGGAACTCAATCAGCCCCAGCATTTT.

J is TRBJ2-3 and V is TRBV15; 7 nucleotides match TRBD1. CDR1 LNHNV and CDR2 YYDKDF come from the germline V gene (reference sequence). The CDR3 covers 15 residues. V lost 1 base to trimming and J lost 4 bases; unmatched junction nucleotides: 5. The CDR3 DNA is TGTGCCACCAGCAGAGCCAACAGGGGCTCAGATACGCAGTATTTT. This gives the protein CATSRANRGSDTQYF. Combining the CDR3 with reference TRBV15 and TRBJ2-3 gives the whole variable domain DAMVIQNPRYQVTQFGKPVTLSCSQTLNHNVMYWYQQKSSQAPKLLFHYYDKDFNNEADTPDNFQSRRPNTSFCFLDIRSPGLGDTAMYLCATSRANRGSDTQYFGPGTRLTVL.

Only one count was recorded for this clone. The chain joins TRBV16 to TRBJ1-2; 7 nucleotides agree with TRBD1. Germline assignment: CDR1 KGHSY and CDR2 FQNENV. V lost 0 bases and J lost 9; bases outside the gene matches: 10. CDR3 length: 15 residues. The CDR3 here is CASSQSPTGWESYTF. The CDR3 nucleotides read TGTGCCAGCAGCCAATCCCCGACAGGGTGGGAGAGCTACACCTTC.

V gene TRBV5-1 combines with J gene TRBJ1-1, with D possibly matching TRBD1 (5 bases). The CDR3 has 14 amino acids. Trimming stripped 3 bases from V and 4 bases from J, with 13 bases between. The germline V gene has CDR1 SGHRS and CDR2 YFSETQ. The CDR3 DNA is TGCGCCAGCAGCTCGGGCGGGGGACCCACTGAAGCTTTCTTT. This gives the protein CASSSGGGPTEAFF.

The CDR3 DNA sequence: TGTGCCAGCAGCGCACCGGGGACTAGCGGGACCCGCAATGAGCAGTTCTTC. This translates into CASSAPGTSGTRNEQFF. This chain connects TRBV7-2 to TRBJ2-1; 13 bases map to TRBD2. The CDR3 contains 17 residues. The V gene end was trimmed by 5 bases and the J gene end by 6 bases; junction bases not matched to a gene: 10. Germline V lookup: CDR1 SGHTA, CDR2 FQGNSA.

The chain uses TRBV5-4 and TRBJ2-1, with 10 bases identical to TRBD2. The V gene's germline CDR1 is SGHNT and CDR2 YYREEE (reference sequence). This CDR3 contains 19 residues. V trimming: 4 bases; J trimming: 7 bases; junction bases outside the gene matches: 20. This CDR3 is CASSPLVTSGVVLGNEQFF. The CDR3 DNA reads as TGTGCCAGCAGCCCACTAGTAACTAGCGGGGTGGTCCTGGGGAATGAGCAGTTCTTC. Based on the CDR3 plus reference TRBV5-4 and TRBJ2-1, the full variable domain is ETGVTQSPTHLIKTRGQQVTLRCSSQSGHNTVSWYQQALGQGPQFIFQYYREEENGRGNFPPRFSGLQFPNYSSELNVNALELDDSALYLCASSPLVTSGVVLGNEQFFGPGTRLTVL.

The J gene is TRBJ1-1, the V gene TRBV5-6; TRBD1 matches at 7 bases. There are 16 residues in the CDR3. Germline-derived CDR1 and CDR2 are SGHDT and YYEEEE. V was clipped by 3 bases and J by 3 bases; unmatched bases: 11. The CDR3 reads CASSWPSGGKDTEAFF. The CDR3, as DNA: TGTGCCAGCAGCTGGCCATCAGGGGGGAAGGACACTGAAGCTTTCTTT. Based on the CDR3 plus reference TRBV5-6 and TRBJ1-1, the full variable domain is DAGVTQSPTHLIKTRGQQVTLRCSPKSGHDTVSWYQQALGQGPQFIFQYYEEEERQRGNFPDRFSGHQFPNYSSELNVNALLLGDSALYLCASSWPSGGKDTEAFFGQGTRLTVV.

The chain joins TRBV6-5 to TRBJ2-1, with D maybe TRBD2 (6 bases). CDR1 is MNHEY and CDR2 is SVGAGI in the germline V gene. The CDR3 has 16 residues. The ends were cut back, 1 base at V and 5 bases at J, with 15 bases in the middle. In DNA, the CDR3 is TGTGCCAGCAGTTACTATACGGCGGGAACTAACAATGAGCAGTTCTTC. Residues: CASSYYTAGTNNEQFF.

This chain links TRBV4-3 with TRBJ2-5; the match to TRBD1 covers 12 bases. CDR1 and CDR2 (germline): LGHNA, YSLEER. This CDR3 has 16 residues. The ends lost 4 bases at V and 5 bases at J; junction bases unmatched: 8. The CDR3 DNA sequence: TGCGCCAGCAGCCCAAGAAGGGACAGGGGGCGGGAGACCCAGTACTTC. It translates to CASSPRRDRGRETQYF.

V and J are TRBV7-9 and TRBJ2-5, with D maybe TRBD2 (6 bases). This CDR3 is 15 amino acids long. Germline V gene lookup returns CDR1 SEHNR and CDR2 FQNEAQ (reference sequence). Deletions cut 2 bases from V and 1 base from J, with 11 bases between. The CDR3 nucleotides read TGTGCCAGCAGCTTATCGGAGGGTCCCCAAGAGACCCAGTACTTC. It encodes CASSLSEGPQETQYF.

Comment on this clone: Other DNA sequences in the sample encode the same CDR3. The chain combines TRBV6-5 with TRBJ2-7; 9 nucleotides agree with TRBD1. Germline assignment: CDR1 MNHEY and CDR2 SVGAGI. The V gene end was trimmed by 4 bases and the J gene end by 3 bases; junction bases not matched to a gene: 1. The CDR3 covers 13 residues. Here the CDR3 reads CASSLGQGYEQYF. The CDR3 DNA follows: TGTGCCAGCAGTTTGGGACAGGGCTACGAGCAGTACTTC.

In its sample, this clone was seen once. The rearrangement links TRBV6-2 or TRBV6-3 to TRBJ2-5; D might be TRBD2 (5 bases). CDR1 is MNHEY and CDR2 is SVGEGT in the germline V gene. The CDR3 extends over 15 amino acids. The V end lost 2 bases, the J end lost 5 bases, and 15 bases lay between the germline ends. For the CDR3, the DNA is TGTGCCAGCAGTTACCAAGGACCCGGCGGGGAGACCCAGTACTTC. This encodes CASSYQGPGGETQYF.

The chain has TRBV5-5 and TRBJ2-7, with 8 bases that match TRBD2. The CDR3 totals 15 residues. Germline assignment: CDR1 SGHKS and CDR2 YYEKEE (reference sequence). The V gene end was trimmed by 4 bases and the J gene end by 2 bases; junction bases not matched to a gene: 8. This CDR3 is CASSLGSGKPYEQYF. In DNA, the CDR3 is TGTGCCAGCAGCCTTGGTAGCGGGAAGCCCTACGAGCAGTACTTC.

The rearrangement uses TRBV5-4 and TRBJ2-7, with a possible D match to TRBD1 (6 bases). The germline CDR1 and CDR2 sequences are SGHNT and YYREEE (reference sequence). Trimming left V 4 bases short and J 1 base short, with 15 bases between. CDR3 length: 15 amino acids. The CDR3 nucleotides read TGTGCCAGCAGCGGCGCAGGGGCGGCATCCTACGAGCAGTACTTC. Encoded protein: CASSGAGAASYEQYF.

V usage is TRBV7-3 and J usage is TRBJ2-1, with TRBD2 identical over 7 bases. This CDR3 is built from 14 residues. The ends lost 5 bases at V and 7 bases at J; junction bases unmatched: 8. The germline V gene has CDR1 SGHTA and CDR2 FQGTGA. The CDR3 DNA reads TGTGCCAGCAGCCGGGGGGTCGATTATAATGAGCAGTTCTTC. This gives the protein CASSRGVDYNEQFF.

The chain joins TRBV9 to TRBJ1-2, with a possible D match to TRBD1 (5 bases). Germline lookup yields CDR1 SGDLS and CDR2 YYNGEE. There are 14 residues in the CDR3. V lost 0 bases to trimming and J lost 4 bases, with 10 bases between them. The CDR3 protein is CASSVESGPYGYTF. CDR3 coding DNA: TGTGCCAGCAGCGTAGAGTCAGGGCCCTATGGCTACACCTTC.

The V call is TRBV10-3, the J call TRBJ2-5, with TRBD1 as a possible D gene (5 bases). In germline, CDR1 is ENHRY, CDR2 SYGVKD. The CDR3 spans 13 residues. V lost 11 bases and J lost 1, with 14 bases in between. CDR3 in amino acids: CAVNGASQETQYF. The CDR3 nucleotides are TGTGCCGTGAATGGGGCCAGCCAAGAGACCCAGTACTTC.

This clone has only one observation. This chain joins TRBV3-1 (or the pseudogene TRBV3-2) and TRBJ2-7; no reliable D call. Trimming cost V 2 bases and J 5 bases, with 13 bases left between them. Germline CDR1 is LGHDT and CDR2 is YNNKEL (reference sequence). The CDR3 consists of 14 residues. The CDR3 loop reads CASSQRLWANEQYF. CDR3 coding DNA: TGTGCCAGCAGCCAACGATTGTGGGCAAACGAGCAGTACTTC.